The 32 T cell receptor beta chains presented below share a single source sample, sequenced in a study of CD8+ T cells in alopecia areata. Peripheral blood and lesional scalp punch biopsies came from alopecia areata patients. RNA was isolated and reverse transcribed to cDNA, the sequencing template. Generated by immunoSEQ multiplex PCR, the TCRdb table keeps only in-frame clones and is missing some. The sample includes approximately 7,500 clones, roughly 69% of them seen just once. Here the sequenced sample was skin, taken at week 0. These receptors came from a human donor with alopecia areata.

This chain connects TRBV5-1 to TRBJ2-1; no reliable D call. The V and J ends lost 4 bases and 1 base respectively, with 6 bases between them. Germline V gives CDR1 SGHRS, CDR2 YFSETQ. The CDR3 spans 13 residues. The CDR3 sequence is CASSSFSYNEQFF. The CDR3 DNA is TGCGCCAGCAGCAGTTTTTCCTACAATGAGCAGTTCTTC.

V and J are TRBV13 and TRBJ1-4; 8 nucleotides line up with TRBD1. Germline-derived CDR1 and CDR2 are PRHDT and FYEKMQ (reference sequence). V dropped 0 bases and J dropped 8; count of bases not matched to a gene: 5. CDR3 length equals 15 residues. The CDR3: CASSLGQGAGEKLFF. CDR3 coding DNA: TGTGCCAGCAGCTTAGGGCAGGGGGCAGGCGAAAAACTGTTTTTT.

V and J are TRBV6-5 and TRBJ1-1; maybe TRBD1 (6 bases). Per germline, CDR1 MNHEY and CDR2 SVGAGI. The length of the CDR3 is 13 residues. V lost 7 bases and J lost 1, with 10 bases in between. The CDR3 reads CASIQGGNTEAFF. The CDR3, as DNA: TGTGCCAGCATTCAAGGGGGGAACACTGAAGCTTTCTTT.

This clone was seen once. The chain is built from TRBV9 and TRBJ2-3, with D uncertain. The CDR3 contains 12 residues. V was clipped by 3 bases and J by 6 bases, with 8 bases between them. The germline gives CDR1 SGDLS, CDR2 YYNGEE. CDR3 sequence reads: CASSGSADTQYF. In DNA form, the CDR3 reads TGTGCCAGCAGCGGATCAGCGGATACGCAGTATTTT. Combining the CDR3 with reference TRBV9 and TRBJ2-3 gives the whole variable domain DSGVTQTPKHLITATGQRVTLRCSPRSGDLSVYWYQQSLDQGLQFLIQYYNGEERAKGNILERFSAQQFPDLHSELNLSSLELGDSALYFCASSGSADTQYFGPGTRLTVL.

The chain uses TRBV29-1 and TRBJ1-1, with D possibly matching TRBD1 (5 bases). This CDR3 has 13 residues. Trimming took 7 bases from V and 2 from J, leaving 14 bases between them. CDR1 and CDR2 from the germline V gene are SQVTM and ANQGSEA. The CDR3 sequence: CSASLGGNTEAFF. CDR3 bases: TGCAGCGCCTCTTTGGGGGGAAACACTGAAGCTTTCTTT.

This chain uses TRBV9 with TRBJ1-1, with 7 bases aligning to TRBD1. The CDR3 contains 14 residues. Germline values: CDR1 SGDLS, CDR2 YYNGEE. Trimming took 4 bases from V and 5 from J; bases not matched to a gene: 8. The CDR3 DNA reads TGTGCCAGCAGCACCGGACAGGCTAGAACTGAAGCTTTCTTT. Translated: CASSTGQARTEAFF.

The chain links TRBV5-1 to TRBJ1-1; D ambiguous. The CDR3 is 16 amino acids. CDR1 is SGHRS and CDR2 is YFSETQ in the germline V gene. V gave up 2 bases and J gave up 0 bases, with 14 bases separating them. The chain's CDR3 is CASSFGQANLNTEAFF. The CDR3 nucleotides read TGCGCCAGCAGCTTCGGGCAGGCGAATCTGAACACTGAAGCTTTCTTT.

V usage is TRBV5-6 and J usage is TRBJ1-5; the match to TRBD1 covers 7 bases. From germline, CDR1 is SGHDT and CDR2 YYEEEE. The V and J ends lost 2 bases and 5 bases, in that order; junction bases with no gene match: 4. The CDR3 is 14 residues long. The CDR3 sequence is CASSLQGPYQPQHF. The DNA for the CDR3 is TGTGCCAGCAGCTTACAGGGGCCGTATCAGCCCCAGCATTTT.

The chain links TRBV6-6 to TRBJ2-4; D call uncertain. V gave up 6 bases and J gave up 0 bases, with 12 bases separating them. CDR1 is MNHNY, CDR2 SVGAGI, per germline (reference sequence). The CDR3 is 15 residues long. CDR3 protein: CASRSSEIAKNIQYF. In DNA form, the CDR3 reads TGTGCCAGCAGATCGAGCGAAATAGCCAAAAACATTCAGTACTTC.

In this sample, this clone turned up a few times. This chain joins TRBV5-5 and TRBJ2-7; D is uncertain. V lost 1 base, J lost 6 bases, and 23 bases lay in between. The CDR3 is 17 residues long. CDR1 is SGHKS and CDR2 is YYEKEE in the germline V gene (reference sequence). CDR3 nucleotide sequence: TGTGCCAGCAGCTTGCTTCCCTCCCAAGTTTTTTACTCCGAGCAGTACTTC. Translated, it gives CASSLLPSQVFYSEQYF. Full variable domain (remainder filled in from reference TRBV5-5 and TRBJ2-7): DAGVTQSPTHLIKTRGQQVTLRCSPISGHKSVSWYQQVLGQGPQFIFQYYEKEERGRGNFPDRFSARQFPNYSSELNVNALLLGDSALYLCASSLLPSQVFYSEQYFGPGTRLTVT.

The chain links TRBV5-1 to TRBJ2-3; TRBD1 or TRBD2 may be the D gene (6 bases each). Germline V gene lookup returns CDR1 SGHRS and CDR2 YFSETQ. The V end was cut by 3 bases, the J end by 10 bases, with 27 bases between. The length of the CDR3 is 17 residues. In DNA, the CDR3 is TGCGCCAGCAGCTCCGGGACCGGGGGCTCCACAACTCGAGCGCAGTATTTT. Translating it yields CASSSGTGGSTTRAQYF. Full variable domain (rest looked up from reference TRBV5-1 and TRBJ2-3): KAGVTQTPRYLIKTRGQQVTLSCSPISGHRSVSWYQQTPGQGLQFLFEYFSETQRNKGNFPGRFSGRQFSNSRSEMNVSTLELGDSALYLCASSSGTGGSTTRAQYFGPGTRLTVL.

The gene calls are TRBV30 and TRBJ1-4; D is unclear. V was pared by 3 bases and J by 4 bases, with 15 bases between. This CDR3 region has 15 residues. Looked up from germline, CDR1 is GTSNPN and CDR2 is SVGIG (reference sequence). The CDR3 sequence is CAWRNGDTVNEKLFF. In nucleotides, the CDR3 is TGTGCCTGGAGGAACGGGGATACAGTTAATGAAAAACTGTTTTTT.

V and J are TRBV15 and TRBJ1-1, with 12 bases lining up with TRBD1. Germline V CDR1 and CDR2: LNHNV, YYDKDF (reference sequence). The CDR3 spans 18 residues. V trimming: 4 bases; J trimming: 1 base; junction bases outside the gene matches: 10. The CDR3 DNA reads TGTGCCACCAGCACAAGAGGGGGACAGGGGGCCCGGAACACTGAAGCTTTCTTT. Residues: CATSTRGGQGARNTEAFF. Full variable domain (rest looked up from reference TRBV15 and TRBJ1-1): DAMVIQNPRYQVTQFGKPVTLSCSQTLNHNVMYWYQQKSSQAPKLLFHYYDKDFNNEADTPDNFQSRRPNTSFCFLDIRSPGLGDTAMYLCATSTRGGQGARNTEAFFGQGTRLTVV.

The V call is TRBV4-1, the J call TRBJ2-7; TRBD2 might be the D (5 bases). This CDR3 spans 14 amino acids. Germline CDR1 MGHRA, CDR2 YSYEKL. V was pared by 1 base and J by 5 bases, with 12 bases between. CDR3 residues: CASSQGLASNEQYF. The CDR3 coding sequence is TGCGCCAGCAGCCAAGGGCTAGCTAGTAACGAGCAGTACTTC.

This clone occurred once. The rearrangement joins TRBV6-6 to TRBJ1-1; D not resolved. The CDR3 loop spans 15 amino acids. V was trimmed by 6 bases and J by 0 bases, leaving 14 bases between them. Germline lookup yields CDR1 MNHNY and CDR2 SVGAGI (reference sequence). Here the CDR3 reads CASSGQRAMNTEAFF. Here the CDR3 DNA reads TGTGCCAGCAGCGGGCAGAGAGCCATGAACACTGAAGCTTTCTTT.

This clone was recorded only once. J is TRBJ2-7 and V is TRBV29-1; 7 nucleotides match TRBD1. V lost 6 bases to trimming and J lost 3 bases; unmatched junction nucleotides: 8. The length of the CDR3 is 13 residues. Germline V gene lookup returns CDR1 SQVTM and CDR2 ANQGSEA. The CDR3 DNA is TGCAGCGTCTCCCGGGACAGCATCTACGAGCAGTACTTC. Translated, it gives CSVSRDSIYEQYF.

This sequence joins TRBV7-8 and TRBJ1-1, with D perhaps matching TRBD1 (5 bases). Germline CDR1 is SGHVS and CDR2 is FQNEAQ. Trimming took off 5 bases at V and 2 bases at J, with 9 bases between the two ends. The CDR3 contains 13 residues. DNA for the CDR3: TGTGCCAGCAGCGCGGGACCCAACACTGAAGCTTTCTTT. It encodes CASSAGPNTEAFF.

The CDR3 region has the DNA TGTGCCAGTAGTATAGGTTCAGGAACAAATTCACCCCTCCACTTT. It is translated as CASSIGSGTNSPLHF. V gene TRBV19 combines with J gene TRBJ1-6; D is unresolved. Germline V gene lookup returns CDR1 LNHDA and CDR2 SQIVND (reference sequence). V lost 1 base and J 7 bases, leaving 11 bases between the germline ends. The CDR3 sequence is 15 residues long.

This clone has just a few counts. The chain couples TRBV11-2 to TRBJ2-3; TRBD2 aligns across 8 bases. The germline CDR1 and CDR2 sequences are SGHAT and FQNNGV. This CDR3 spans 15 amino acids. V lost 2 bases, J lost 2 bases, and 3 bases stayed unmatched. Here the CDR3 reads CASSLRGGATDTQYF. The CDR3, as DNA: TGTGCCAGCAGCTTACGGGGGGGGGCCACAGATACGCAGTATTTT.

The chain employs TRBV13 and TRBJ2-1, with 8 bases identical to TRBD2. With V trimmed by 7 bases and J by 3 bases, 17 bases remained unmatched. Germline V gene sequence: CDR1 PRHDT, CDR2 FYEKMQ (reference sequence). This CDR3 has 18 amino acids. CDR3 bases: TGTGCCAGCACCGTTATAGGGGTTAGCGGGACCGGCTACAATGAGCAGTTCTTC. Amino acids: CASTVIGVSGTGYNEQFF. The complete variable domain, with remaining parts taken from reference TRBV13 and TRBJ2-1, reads AAGVIQSPRHLIKEKRETATLKCYPIPRHDTVYWYQQGPGQDPQFLISFYEKMQSDKGSIPDRFSAQQFSDYHSELNMSSLELGDSALYFCASTVIGVSGTGYNEQFFGPGTRLTVL.

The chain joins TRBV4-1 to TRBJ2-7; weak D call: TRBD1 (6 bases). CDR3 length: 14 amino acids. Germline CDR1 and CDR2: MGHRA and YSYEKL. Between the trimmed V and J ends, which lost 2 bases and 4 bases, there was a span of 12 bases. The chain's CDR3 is CASSQTGDIYEQYF. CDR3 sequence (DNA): TGCGCCAGCAGCCAAACCGGGGACATTTACGAGCAGTACTTC.

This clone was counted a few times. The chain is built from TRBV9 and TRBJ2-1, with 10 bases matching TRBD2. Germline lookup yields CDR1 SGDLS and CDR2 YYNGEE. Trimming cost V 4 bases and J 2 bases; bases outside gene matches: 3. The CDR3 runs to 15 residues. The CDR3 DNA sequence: TGTGCCAGCAGCTCTAGCGGGGGAACCTACAATGAGCAGTTCTTC. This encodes CASSSSGGTYNEQFF.

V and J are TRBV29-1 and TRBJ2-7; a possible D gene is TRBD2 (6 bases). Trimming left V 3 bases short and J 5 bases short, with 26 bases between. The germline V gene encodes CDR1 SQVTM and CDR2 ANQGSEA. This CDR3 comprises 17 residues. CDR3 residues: CSVDRTLEGKRVHEQYF. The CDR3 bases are TGCAGCGTTGATAGGACCTTAGAGGGGAAGCGGGTCCACGAGCAGTACTTC.

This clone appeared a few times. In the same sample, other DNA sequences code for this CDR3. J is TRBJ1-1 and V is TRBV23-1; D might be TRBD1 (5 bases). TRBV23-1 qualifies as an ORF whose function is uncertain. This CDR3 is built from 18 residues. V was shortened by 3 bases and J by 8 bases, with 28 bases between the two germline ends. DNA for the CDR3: TGCGCCAGCAGTCACCAAGTACGGGGGTACCGGTACACTATAGAAGCTTTCTTT. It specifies CASSHQVRGYRYTIEAFF.

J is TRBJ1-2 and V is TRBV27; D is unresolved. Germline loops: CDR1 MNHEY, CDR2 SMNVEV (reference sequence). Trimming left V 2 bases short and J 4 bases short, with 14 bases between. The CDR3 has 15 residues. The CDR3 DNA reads TGTGCCAGCAGTTTAAGCAGGACCCTAGGCTATGGCTACACCTTC. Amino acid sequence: CASSLSRTLGYGYTF.

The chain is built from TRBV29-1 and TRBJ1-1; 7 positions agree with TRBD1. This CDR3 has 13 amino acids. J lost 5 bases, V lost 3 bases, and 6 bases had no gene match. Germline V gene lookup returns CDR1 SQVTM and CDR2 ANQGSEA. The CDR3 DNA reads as TGCAGCGTTGAGAAAAACAGGGGTACTGAAGCTTTCTTT. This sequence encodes CSVEKNRGTEAFF.

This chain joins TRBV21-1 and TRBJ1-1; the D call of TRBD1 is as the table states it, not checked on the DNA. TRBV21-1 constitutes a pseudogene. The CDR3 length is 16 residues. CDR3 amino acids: CASRTGTLGGNGRAFF. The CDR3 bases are TGTGCCAGCAGAACCGGGACACTAGGTGGGAACGGCCGAGCTTTCTTT.

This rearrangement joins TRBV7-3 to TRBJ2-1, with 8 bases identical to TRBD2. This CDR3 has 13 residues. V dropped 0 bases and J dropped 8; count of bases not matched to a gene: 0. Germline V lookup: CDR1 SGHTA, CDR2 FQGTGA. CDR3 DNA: TGTGCCAGCAGCTTAACGGGACTAGATGAGCAGTTCTTC. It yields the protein CASSLTGLDEQFF.

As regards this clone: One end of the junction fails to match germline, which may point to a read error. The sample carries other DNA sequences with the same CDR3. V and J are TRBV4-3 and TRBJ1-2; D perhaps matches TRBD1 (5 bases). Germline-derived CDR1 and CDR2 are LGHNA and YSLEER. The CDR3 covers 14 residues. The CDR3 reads CASSQGKEGTGYTF. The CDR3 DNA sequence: TGCGCCAGCAGCCAAGGGAAGGAGGGGACTGGCTACACCTTT.

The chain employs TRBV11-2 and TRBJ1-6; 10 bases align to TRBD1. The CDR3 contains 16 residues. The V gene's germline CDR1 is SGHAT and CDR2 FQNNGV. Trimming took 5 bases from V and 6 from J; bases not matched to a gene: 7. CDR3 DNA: TGTGCCAGCAGCACGGGACAGGGGCAGGGTAATTCACCCCTCCACTTT. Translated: CASSTGQGQGNSPLHF.

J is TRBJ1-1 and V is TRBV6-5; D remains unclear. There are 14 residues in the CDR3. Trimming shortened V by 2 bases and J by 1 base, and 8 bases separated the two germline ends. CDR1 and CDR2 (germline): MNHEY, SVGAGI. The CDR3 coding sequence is TGTGCCAGCAGTTACCTTATTAGGAACACTGAAGCTTTCTTT. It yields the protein CASSYLIRNTEAFF.

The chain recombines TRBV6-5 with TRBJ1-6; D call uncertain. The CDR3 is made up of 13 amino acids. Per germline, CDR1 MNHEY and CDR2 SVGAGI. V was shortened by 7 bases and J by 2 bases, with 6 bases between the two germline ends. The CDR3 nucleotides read TGTGCCAGCACCCGGGCCTATAATTCACCCCTCCACTTT. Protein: CASTRAYNSPLHF.